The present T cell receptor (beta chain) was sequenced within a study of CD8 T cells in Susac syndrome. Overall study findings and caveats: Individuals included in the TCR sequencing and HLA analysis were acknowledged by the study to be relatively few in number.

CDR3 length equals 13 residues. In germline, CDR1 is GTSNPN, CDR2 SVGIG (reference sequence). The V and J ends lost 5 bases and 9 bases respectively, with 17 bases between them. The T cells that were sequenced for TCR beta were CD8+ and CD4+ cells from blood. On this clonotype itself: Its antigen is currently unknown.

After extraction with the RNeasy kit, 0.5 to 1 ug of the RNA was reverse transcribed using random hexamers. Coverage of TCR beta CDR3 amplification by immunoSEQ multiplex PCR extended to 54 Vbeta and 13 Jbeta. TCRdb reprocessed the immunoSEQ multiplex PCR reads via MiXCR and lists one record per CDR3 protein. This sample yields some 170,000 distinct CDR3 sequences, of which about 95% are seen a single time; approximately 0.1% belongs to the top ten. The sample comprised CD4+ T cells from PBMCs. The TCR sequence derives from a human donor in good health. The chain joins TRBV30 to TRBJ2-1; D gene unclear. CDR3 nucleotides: TGTGCCTGGGCCCCGAATGGGCGGCGTGAGCAGTTCTTC. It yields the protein CAWAPNGRREQFF.